This T cell receptor (beta chain) was found in a study of Ad26.COV2.S vaccination and SARS-CoV-2 variants. Study-level background: Recipients of Ad26.COV2.S got it intramuscularly, once or twice 56 days apart.

Clones were sequenced by immunoSEQ multiplex PCR, and TCRdb holds only the in-frame ones, with some missing. The table shows around 300,000 clones, with roughly 90% occurring only once. In this sample, this clone turned up a few times. Its antigen is not known. Treatment in this sample: over 15 received Ad26.COV2.S at low or high dose, single or two shots; about five received placebo; per-sample allocation not given. All samples were drawn on day 63, counting from the first vaccine or placebo injection. Donation came from an adult in Boston who was aged 18-55 years. Wuhan-strain SARS-CoV-2 spike was expressed by the Ad26 vector that made up the vaccine. Study-level findings and limits: Recipients given vaccine exceeded placebo recipients in spike-specific TCR breadth.

CDR1 SGHAT and CDR2 FQNNGV come from the germline V gene. The CDR3 spans 15 residues. V gave up 1 base and J gave up 5 bases; unmatched junction bases: 2. The sample was peripheral blood, taken in a trial of Ad26.COV2.S vaccine versus placebo. The V gene is TRBV11-2, the J gene TRBJ1-6; 7 bases are shared with TRBD1. This receptor was taken from a person between 18 and 59 years old who received the Ad26.COV2.S COVID-19 vaccine or a placebo. CDR3 coding DNA: TGTGCCAGCAGCTTAGGGGGACAGAATAATTCACCCCTCCACTTT. Its protein product is CASSLGGQNNSPLHF.